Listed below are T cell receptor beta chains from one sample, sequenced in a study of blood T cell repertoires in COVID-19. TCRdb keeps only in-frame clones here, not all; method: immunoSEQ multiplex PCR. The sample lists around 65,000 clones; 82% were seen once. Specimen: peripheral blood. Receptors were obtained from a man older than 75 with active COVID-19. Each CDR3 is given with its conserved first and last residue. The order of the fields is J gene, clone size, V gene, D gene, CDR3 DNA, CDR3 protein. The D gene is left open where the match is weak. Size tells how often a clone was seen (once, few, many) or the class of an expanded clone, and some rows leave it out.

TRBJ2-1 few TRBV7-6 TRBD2 TGTGCCAGCAGCCCCTTCCTGGGACTAGCGGTTAACAATGAGCAGTTCTTC CASSPFLGLAVNNEQFF
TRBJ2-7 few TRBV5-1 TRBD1 TGCGCCAGCAGCTTGGGTTACAGGGGGCCCTACGAGCAGTACTTC CASSLGYRGPYEQYF
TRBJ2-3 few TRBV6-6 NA TGTGCCAGCAGTTACGGGGGGTCCGCAGATACGCAGTATTTT CASSYGGSADTQYF
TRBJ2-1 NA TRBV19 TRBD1 TGTGCCAGTACGTCCCCTAGACAGGGGAGGAAGAATGAGCAGTTCTTC CASTSPRQGRKNEQFF
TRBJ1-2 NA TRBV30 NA TGTGCCTGCCTTGGCCGGGAACCCTATGGCTACACCTTC CACLGREPYGYTF
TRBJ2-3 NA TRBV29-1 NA TGCAGCTCCCTGGGGGACATCAGCACAGATACGCAGTATTTT CSSLGDISTDTQYF
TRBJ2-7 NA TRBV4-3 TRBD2 TGCGCCAGCAGCCAAGATGATTTTTGGGGAGGGCCCTACGAGCAGTACTTC CASSQDDFWGGPYEQYF
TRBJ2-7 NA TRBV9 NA TGTGCCAGCAGCGTAGAAGGGTCAGGGGCTGGGGACGAGCAGTACTTC CASSVEGSGAGDEQYF
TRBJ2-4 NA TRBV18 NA TGTGCCAGCTCAGCCCTCGGGGAGTTCCGAGCCAAAAACATTCAGTACTTC CASSALGEFRAKNIQYF
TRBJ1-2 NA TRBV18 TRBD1 TGTGCCAGCTCACCAGGGACAGGGGTTTCCTATGGCTACACCTTC CASSPGTGVSYGYTF
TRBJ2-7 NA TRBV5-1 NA TGCGCCAGCAGCCCATCTGTAATCCGGGGTAACCGCGAGCAGTACTTC CASSPSVIRGNREQYF
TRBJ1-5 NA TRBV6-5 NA TGTGCCAGCAGCCCGGACAGTTTTGGCAATCAGCCCCAGCATTTT CASSPDSFGNQPQHF
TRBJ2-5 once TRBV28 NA TGTGCCAGCAGGGGCGTGCGGGTCCAAGAGACCCAGTACTTC CASRGVRVQETQYF
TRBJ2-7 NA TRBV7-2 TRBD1 TGTGCCAGCAGCTTTTCCGGGACAGGAGCCTACGAGCAGTACTTC CASSFSGTGAYEQYF
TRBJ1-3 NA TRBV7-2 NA TGTGCCAGCAGCTTAGCGGGTCGACACTCTGGAAACACCATATATTTT CASSLAGRHSGNTIYF
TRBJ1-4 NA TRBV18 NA TGTGCCAGCTCACCACCGAACGTTCCGGCCGGGAAAAAACTGTTTTTT CASSPPNVPAGKKLFF